Shown below are 30 T cell receptor beta chains from a single sample sequenced in a study of monozygotic twins with inflammatory bowel disease. TCRdb re-called the 5' RACE reads, yielding one record per CDR3 amino acid sequence without DNA. This sample's table reports 400,000 to 500,000 distinct CDR3 sequences. Material for sequencing was blood. The receptors originated from a human donor with ulcerative colitis or Crohn's disease, or a healthy co-twin of an affected twin (not recorded which).

This chain links TRBV18 with TRBJ2-4; TCRdb designates TRBD1, a call that cannot be tested without DNA. The V gene's germline CDR1 is KGHSH and CDR2 LQKENI. This CDR3 spans 19 amino acids. CDR3 sequence reads: CASSLLQLEGALAKNIQYF. The full variable domain, with the rest looked up from reference TRBV18 and TRBJ2-4, is NAGVMQNPRHLVRRRGQEARLRCSPMKGHSHVYWYRQLPEEGLKFMVYLQKENIIDESGMPKERFSAEFPKEGPSILRIQQVVRGDSAAYFCASSLLQLEGALAKNIQYFGAGTRLSVL.

The chain recombines TRBV20-1 with TRBJ2-7; checking the TCRdb D call of TRBD1 is not possible without DNA. Germline lookup yields CDR1 DFQATT and CDR2 SNEGSKA (reference sequence). This CDR3 has 14 amino acids. This chain's CDR3 is CSARGATGAYEQYF.

The chain uses TRBV3-1 and TRBJ2-2. Germline V gene sequence: CDR1 LGHDT, CDR2 YNNKEL (reference sequence). This CDR3 comprises 13 residues. CDR3 amino acids: CASRLGNTGELFF.

V usage is TRBV20-1 and J usage is TRBJ2-2; the TRBD1 assignment by TCRdb is unverifiable without DNA. The CDR3 loop spans 15 amino acids. Germline V gives CDR1 DFQATT, CDR2 SNEGSKA (reference sequence). CDR3 loop: CSASRDRPRSGELFF.

The V and J genes are TRBV7-6 and TRBJ2-2; TCRdb proposes TRBD1, but this gene call is untestable without DNA. The germline CDR1 and CDR2 sequences are SGHVS and FNYEAQ. This CDR3 spans 14 amino acids. The CDR3 region is CASTQGQATGELFF.

The chain joins TRBV5-6 to TRBJ2-1. This CDR3 is built from 14 residues. Germline V lookup: CDR1 SGHDT, CDR2 YYEEEE. CDR3 sequence reads: CASSFANSAAEQFF.

The gene calls are TRBV7-9 and TRBJ2-7; TCRdb picks TRBD1, but there is no DNA to check that call. There are 14 residues in the CDR3. Germline V lookup: CDR1 SEHNR, CDR2 FQNEAQ (reference sequence). The CDR3 here is CASSHATGSREQYF.

This chain connects TRBV7-2 to TRBJ1-2. CDR1 is SGHTA, CDR2 FQGNSA, per germline. The CDR3 length is 13 residues. CDR3: CASSFSPGYGYTF.

The chain couples TRBV28 to TRBJ2-7; TCRdb's D gene call, TRBD2, goes unchecked for lack of DNA. CDR3 length: 15 amino acids. CDR1 is MDHEN and CDR2 is SYDVKM in the germline V gene. CDR3 region: CASSLTSGNPGEQYF.

The chain uses TRBV14 and TRBJ2-5; lacking DNA, the TRBD2 call made by TCRdb goes unchecked. CDR3 length: 15 residues. Germline-derived CDR1 and CDR2 are SGHDN and FVKESK. The CDR3 sequence: CASSRMGLPGETQYF.

This chain connects TRBV10-3 to TRBJ2-3. Germline V gives CDR1 ENHRY, CDR2 SYGVKD. The CDR3 has 16 amino acids. The CDR3 here is CAISESIGETTDTQYF.

V gene TRBV5-5 combines with J gene TRBJ1-6; TCRdb reports TRBD1, a call that lacks DNA to check it against. Germline-derived CDR1 and CDR2 are SGHKS and YYEKEE (reference sequence). CDR3 length equals 15 residues. The CDR3 sequence: CASSGQGARNSPLHF.

The chain is built from TRBV28 and TRBJ2-7; TCRdb's D call, TRBD1, is unchecked because there is no DNA. Looked up from germline, CDR1 is MDHEN and CDR2 is SYDVKM. The CDR3 has 15 residues. The chain's CDR3 is CASSLIGAGSYEQYF.

This CDR3 is CASSDRDLWDEQFF. The chain combines TRBV18 with TRBJ2-1; TCRdb indicates TRBD2, and absent DNA this call remains unverified. This CDR3 has 14 amino acids. CDR1 and CDR2 (germline): KGHSH, LQKENI.

The chain's CDR3 is CASSETGRTGYNEQFF. V is TRBV10-1 and J is TRBJ2-1; the D call of TRBD1 rests on TCRdb alone, since no DNA is present to check it. The CDR3 has 16 residues. Germline values: CDR1 WNHNN, CDR2 SYGVQD (reference sequence).

V usage is TRBV7-6 and J usage is TRBJ2-7; no DNA is available, so the TRBD1 call from TCRdb remains unchecked. Germline V gene data show CDR1 as SGHVS and CDR2 as FNYEAQ. This CDR3 is 14 amino acids long. The CDR3 region is CASSLMGTGAGQYF. Full variable domain (remainder filled in from reference TRBV7-6 and TRBJ2-7): GAGVSQSPRYKVTKRGQDVALRCDPISGHVSLYWYRQALGQGPEFLTYFNYEAQQDKSGLPNDRFSAERPEGSISTLTIQRTEQRDSAMYRCASSLMGTGAGQYFGPGTRLTVT.

This rearrangement joins TRBV5-1 to TRBJ2-7; the TCRdb call, TRBD1, lacks DNA for checking. From germline, CDR1 is SGHRS and CDR2 YFSETQ. The CDR3 has 19 residues. CDR3 loop: CASSSLGTGDANPLYEQYF.

The V and J genes are TRBV25-1 and TRBJ1-3. CDR3 length: 11 amino acids. Germline loops: CDR1 MGHDK, CDR2 SYGVNS. Here the CDR3 reads CASSVKNTIYF.

The chain links TRBV20-1 to TRBJ2-7; with no DNA, the TCRdb D assignment of TRBD1 cannot be verified. Per the germline V gene, CDR1 is DFQATT and CDR2 is SNEGSKA (reference sequence). The CDR3 covers 11 residues. CDR3 in amino acids: CSGGTAYEQYF.

The rearrangement joins TRBV28 to TRBJ2-5; the TCRdb call, TRBD1, lacks DNA for checking. This CDR3 has 15 residues. Germline V gene sequence: CDR1 MDHEN, CDR2 SYDVKM. CDR3: CASSLFRGQGETQYF.

The chain has TRBV4-2 and TRBJ2-6; TCRdb returns TRBD1, unconfirmable since there is no DNA. The germline V gene has CDR1 LGHNA and CDR2 YNFKEQ. The CDR3 has 19 residues. The CDR3 reads CASSQDGQAELWGANVLTF.

This sequence joins TRBV5-5 and TRBJ2-3; TCRdb selects TRBD1, and the lack of DNA leaves this call unchecked. Germline V CDR1 and CDR2: SGHKS, YYEKEE (reference sequence). This CDR3 spans 15 amino acids. CDR3 residues: CASSLEPGGTDTQYF.

The genes are TRBV7-2 and TRBJ2-1; TCRdb picks TRBD1, but there is no DNA to check that call. CDR1 SGHTA and CDR2 FQGNSA come from the germline V gene. This CDR3 has 15 residues. The CDR3: CASSQGAAAYNEQFF.

V gene TRBV20-1 combines with J gene TRBJ2-5; without DNA, the TCRdb call of TRBD1 cannot be checked. The CDR3 has 12 amino acids. Germline CDR1 and CDR2: DFQATT and SNEGSKA (reference sequence). The CDR3 region is CSARGRGGTQYF.

The V gene is TRBV27, the J gene TRBJ2-7; TCRdb's D call, TRBD2, is unchecked because there is no DNA. The CDR3 spans 11 residues. Germline CDR1 is MNHEY and CDR2 is SMNVEV (reference sequence). CDR3 sequence: CASSSGEKQYF.

This chain connects TRBV24-1 to TRBJ2-1. Germline assignment: CDR1 KGHDR and CDR2 SFDVKD. The CDR3 spans 15 residues. The CDR3 loop is CATSDIRSSYNEQFF.

The J gene is TRBJ1-2, the V gene TRBV28; TCRdb indicates TRBD1, and absent DNA this call remains unverified. This CDR3 region has 16 residues. CDR1 is MDHEN, CDR2 SYDVKM, per germline. CDR3 sequence: CASSSQGTGTLYGYTF.

The chain joins TRBV11-1 to TRBJ2-3; TCRdb gives TRBD2 as the D gene, but with no DNA this cannot be confirmed. This CDR3 has 19 residues. Germline CDR1 and CDR2: SGHAT and FQDESV (reference sequence). The CDR3 reads CASSLGLLAGGTSTDTQYF.

The V call is TRBV6-1, the J call TRBJ2-2; the D gene TCRdb calls, TRBD1, cannot be checked with no DNA. This CDR3 is 15 amino acids long. Germline lookup yields CDR1 MNHNS and CDR2 SASEGT. CDR3: CASTSGGGNTGELFF.

The rearrangement links TRBV27 to TRBJ2-7; TCRdb lists TRBD2, though no DNA is available to test this call. This CDR3 spans 16 amino acids. CDR1 is MNHEY, CDR2 SMNVEV, per germline (reference sequence). CDR3 loop: CASSPLERAPSYEQYF.